This TCR beta chain was sequenced for a study of OX40 agonist ivuxolimab in advanced cancers. The timepoints at which blood was sampled were baseline, cycle 4 day 1, and cycle 7 day 1. This CDR3 is built from 15 residues. V lost 0 bases and J lost 2, with 12 bases in between. Germline CDR1 reads SGHTS; CDR2 reads YDEGEE. Repertoires were generated with immunoSEQ multiplex PCR, while TCRdb's copy carries only in-frame clones and drops some. Of over 30,000 clones in the sample, 80% to 85% were seen once. As concerns this clone: Its antigen remains unidentified.

Findings of the study overall: With doses of 0.1 to 3.0 mg/kg, CD4+ and CD8+ blood T cells had undergone clonal expansion by week 6.

The TCR sequence derives from an adult with an advanced solid tumor such as melanoma, head and neck, liver or kidney cancer. The chain combines TRBV5-8 with TRBJ2-7; tentatively, D is TRBD1 (6 bases). Sample: CD4+ or CD8+ T cells sorted from blood, taken in a trial of the OX40 agonist ivuxolimab. The CDR3: CASSLVRGTAYEQYF. In DNA, the CDR3 is TGTGCCAGCAGCTTGGTTAGGGGGACCGCCTACGAGCAGTACTTC.